This TCR beta chain was captured in a study of long-term antiretroviral therapy in people with HIV. Notes on the study in general: Pre-ART clonal expansions dominated every time point's repertoire. Narrower CDR3 length ranges marked HIV repertoires relative to controls.

The CDR3 extends over 15 amino acids. Germline loops: CDR1 GTSNPN, CDR2 SVGIG (reference sequence). The V and J ends lost 2 bases and 0 bases respectively, with 11 bases between them. With regard to this clone: The antigen remains undetermined.

At least one PBMC sample before ART and at least two after were required. With survey level as its setting, the immunoSEQ assay was v3.0. Sequenced by immunoSEQ multiplex PCR; TCRdb stores in-frame clones only, minus some. The sample holds about 29,000 clones, around 85% seen once. The chain employs TRBV30 and TRBJ1-3, with D unresolved. This TCR was recovered from a man aged 50 to 59 with HIV. This material consisted of unsorted PBMCs, taken around 5 years before starting antiretroviral therapy. The CDR3 loop is CAWSTTLSSGNTIYF. Here the CDR3 DNA reads TGTGCCTGGAGTACCACCCTGAGCTCTGGAAACACCATATATTTT.